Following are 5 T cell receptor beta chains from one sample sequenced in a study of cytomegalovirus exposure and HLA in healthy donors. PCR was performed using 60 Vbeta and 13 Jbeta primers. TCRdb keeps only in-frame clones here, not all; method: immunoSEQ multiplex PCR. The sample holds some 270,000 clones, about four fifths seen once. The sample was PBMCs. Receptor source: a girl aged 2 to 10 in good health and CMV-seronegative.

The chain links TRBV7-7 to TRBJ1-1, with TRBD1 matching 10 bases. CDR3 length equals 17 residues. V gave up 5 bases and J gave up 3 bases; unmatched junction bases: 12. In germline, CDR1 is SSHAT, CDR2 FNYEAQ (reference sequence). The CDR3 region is CASSPFGQGVSDTEAFF. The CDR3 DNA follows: TGTGCCAGCAGCCCCTTCGGACAGGGGGTCTCGGACACTGAAGCTTTCTTT.

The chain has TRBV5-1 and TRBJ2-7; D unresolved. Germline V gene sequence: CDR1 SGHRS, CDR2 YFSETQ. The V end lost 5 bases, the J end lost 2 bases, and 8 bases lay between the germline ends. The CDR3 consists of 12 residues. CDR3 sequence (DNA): TGCGCCAGCAGGAACAACCCCTACGAGCAGTACTTC. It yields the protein CASRNNPYEQYF.

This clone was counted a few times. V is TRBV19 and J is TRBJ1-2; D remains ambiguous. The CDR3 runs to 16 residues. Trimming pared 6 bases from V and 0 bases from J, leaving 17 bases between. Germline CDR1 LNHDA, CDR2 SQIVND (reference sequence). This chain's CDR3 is CASRPQRGLANYGYTF. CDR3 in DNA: TGTGCCAGTAGGCCCCAACGAGGGCTAGCTAACTATGGCTACACCTTC. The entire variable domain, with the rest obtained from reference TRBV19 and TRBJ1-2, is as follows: DGGITQSPKYLFRKEGQNVTLSCEQNLNHDAMYWYRQDPGQGLRLIYYSQIVNDFQKGDIAEGYSVSREKKESFPLTVTSAQKNPTAFYLCASRPQRGLANYGYTFGSGTRLTVV.

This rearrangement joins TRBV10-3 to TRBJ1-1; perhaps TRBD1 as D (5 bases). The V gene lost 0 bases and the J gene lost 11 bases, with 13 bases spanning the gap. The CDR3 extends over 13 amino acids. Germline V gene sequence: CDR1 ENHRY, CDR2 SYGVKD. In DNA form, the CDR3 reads TGTGCCATCAGTGAGTCGCTGGGGCGGACGGCTTTCTTT. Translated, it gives CAISESLGRTAFF.

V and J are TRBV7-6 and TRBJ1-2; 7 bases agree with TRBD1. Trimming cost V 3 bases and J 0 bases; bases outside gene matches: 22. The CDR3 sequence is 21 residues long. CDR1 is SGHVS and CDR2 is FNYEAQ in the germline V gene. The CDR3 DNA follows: TGTGCCAGCAGCTTCCTTCCACTAACCCCGGGACAGCACTACTCTAACTATGGCTACACCTTC. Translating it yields CASSFLPLTPGQHYSNYGYTF.